This entry lists 5 T cell receptor beta chains sequenced from one sample in a study of control samples from healthy donors and cancer patients. This table comes from immunoSEQ multiplex PCR, and its TCRdb copy is limited to in-frame clones, with some not included. In the table there are 40,000 to 55,000 clones, roughly three quarters of which are singletons. The material sequenced was formalin-fixed, paraffin-embedded tissue. These TCRs come from a male donor with melanoma.

This chain links TRBV5-1 with TRBJ1-2; weak D call: TRBD1 (6 bases). Per germline, CDR1 SGHRS and CDR2 YFSETQ. Trimming shortened V by 4 bases and J by 0 bases, and 10 bases separated the two germline ends. CDR3 size: 14 residues. The CDR3 nucleotides read TGCGCCAGCAGCCCCCGACAGGCTAACTATGGCTACACCTTC. Translating it yields CASSPRQANYGYTF.

The chain uses TRBV19 and TRBJ2-2; 7 bases match TRBD1. The CDR3 contains 16 residues. The V and J ends lost 10 bases and 1 base, in that order; junction bases with no gene match: 12. The germline gives CDR1 LNHDA, CDR2 SQIVND (reference sequence). CDR3 region: CATRTLQGQNTGELFF. CDR3 sequence (DNA): TGTGCCACAAGGACCCTACAGGGGCAGAACACCGGGGAGCTGTTTTTT.

This chain joins TRBV14 and TRBJ2-5; D perhaps matches TRBD1 (6 bases). Germline assignment: CDR1 SGHDN and CDR2 FVKESK. The CDR3 is made up of 15 amino acids. V lost 2 bases and J 4 bases, leaving 14 bases between the germline ends. The CDR3 is CASSQIQGVLETQYF. The CDR3 bases are TGTGCCAGCAGCCAAATACAGGGTGTACTAGAGACCCAGTACTTC.

V usage is TRBV9 and J usage is TRBJ2-3, with 9 bases identical to TRBD2. This CDR3 spans 14 amino acids. Germline V CDR1 and CDR2: SGDLS, YYNGEE. The trim removed 4 bases at V and 6 bases at J, leaving 6 bases unmatched. CDR3: CASSPRTSVDTQYF. CDR3 DNA sequence: TGTGCCAGCAGCCCACGGACTAGCGTGGATACGCAGTATTTT.

This sequence joins TRBV19 and TRBJ2-5; D tentatively reads TRBD1 or TRBD2 (6 bases each). The CDR3 is 15 residues long. V lost 3 bases and J 6 bases, leaving 17 bases between the germline ends. The germline gives CDR1 LNHDA, CDR2 SQIVND (reference sequence). The CDR3 coding sequence is TGTGCCAGTAGTATGGTTTATGGGGGGCAACAGACCCAGTACTTC. Encoded protein: CASSMVYGGQQTQYF.